This T cell receptor (beta chain) is drawn from a study of T-cell memory formation after mild COVID-19. Study information: Among the donors, TCR clusters were largely specific to each donor.

The CDR3 loop spans 12 amino acids. The ends were cut back, 11 bases at V and 2 bases at J, with 12 bases in the middle. Using its own MiXCR run on the 5' RACE reads, TCRdb lists one record per CDR3 protein. The top ten clones hold 2% to 2.5% of a sample with approximately 190,000 distinct CDR3 sequences, 15% to 20% of them seen once. The specimen was PBMCs or a T cell subset sorted from them (not recorded which). The chain employs TRBV12-3 or TRBV12-4 and TRBJ2-5, with a tentative D call TRBD2 (6 bases). The TCR originated in an adult woman who had mild COVID-19 (a few samples of this study predate the infection). Cell type and time point are not known. CDR3 DNA: TGTGCCGGTGGGACTTCGCAAGAGACCCAGTACTTC. Translated: CAGGTSQETQYF.